A single TCR beta chain is shown here with its context. The data derive from a study of blood T cell repertoires in COVID-19. Study overall: From the United States, Italy and Spain came samples of acute and convalescent COVID-19. The cDNA or gDNA used as material had been derived from T cells, B-cell-depleted T cells, or PBMCs.

How the authors handled the data: Scientists estimated how many nucleated cells there were by amplifying reference gene primers. Measured with immunoSEQ multiplex PCR; TCRdb has only the in-frame clones, and not every one. That table supplies the V and J calls and clone size; D and trimming were determined from the DNA. Of about 300,000 clones in the sample, about 84% were seen once. This sequence was found in a woman aged 50 to 60 with acute or convalescent COVID-19. Specimen: peripheral blood.

CDR3 nucleotide sequence: TGCGCCAGCAGCTCTAGCTACCCCGGGGAGCTGTTTTTT. Translated: CASSSSYPGELFF. This chain connects TRBV4-1 to TRBJ2-2; tentatively, D is TRBD2 (5 bases). Trimming left V 5 bases short and J 6 bases short, with 10 bases between. CDR3 length equals 13 residues. Looked up from germline, CDR1 is MGHRA and CDR2 is YSYEKL.